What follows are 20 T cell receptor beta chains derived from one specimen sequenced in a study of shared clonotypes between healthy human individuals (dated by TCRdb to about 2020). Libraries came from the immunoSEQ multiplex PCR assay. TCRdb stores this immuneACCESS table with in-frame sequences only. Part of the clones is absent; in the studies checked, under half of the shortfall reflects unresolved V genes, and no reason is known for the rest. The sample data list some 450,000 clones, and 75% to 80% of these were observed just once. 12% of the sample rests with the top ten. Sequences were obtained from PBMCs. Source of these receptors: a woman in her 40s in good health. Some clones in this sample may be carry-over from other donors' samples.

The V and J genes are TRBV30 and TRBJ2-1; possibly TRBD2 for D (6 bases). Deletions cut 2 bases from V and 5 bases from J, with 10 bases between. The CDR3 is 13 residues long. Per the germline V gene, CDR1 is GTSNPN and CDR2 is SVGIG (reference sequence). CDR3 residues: CAWSWTTNNEQFF. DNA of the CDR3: TGTGCCTGGAGTTGGACTACCAACAATGAGCAGTTCTTC. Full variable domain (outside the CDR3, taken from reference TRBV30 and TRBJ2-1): SQTIHQWPATLVQPVGSPLSLECTVEGTSNPNLYWYRQAAGRGLQLLFYSVGIGQISSEVPQNLSASRPQDRQFILSSKKLLLSDSGFYLCAWSWTTNNEQFFGPGTRLTVL.

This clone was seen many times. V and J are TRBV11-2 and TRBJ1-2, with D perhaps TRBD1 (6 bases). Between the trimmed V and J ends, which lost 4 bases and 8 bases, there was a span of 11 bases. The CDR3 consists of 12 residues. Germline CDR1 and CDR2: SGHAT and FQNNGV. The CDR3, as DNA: TGTGCCAGCAGCTCTTTGGGGGGCGGCTACACCTTC. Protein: CASSSLGGGYTF.

The DNA of the CDR3 is TGTGCCAGCAGCTTAGAGGAAGGGCCCAATCAGCCCCAGCATTTT. Its translation is CASSLEEGPNQPQHF. The genes are TRBV7-2 and TRBJ1-5, with no clear D. Germline CDR1 SGHTA, CDR2 FQGNSA. The CDR3 totals 15 residues. V lost 1 base and J 3 bases, leaving 10 bases between the germline ends.

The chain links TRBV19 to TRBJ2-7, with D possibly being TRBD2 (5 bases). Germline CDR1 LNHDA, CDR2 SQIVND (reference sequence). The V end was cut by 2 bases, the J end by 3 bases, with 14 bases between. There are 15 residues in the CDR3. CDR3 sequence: CASSINLAGVYEQYF. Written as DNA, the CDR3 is TGTGCCAGTAGTATAAACCTAGCAGGTGTCTACGAGCAGTACTTC. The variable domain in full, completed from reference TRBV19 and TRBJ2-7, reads DGGITQSPKYLFRKEGQNVTLSCEQNLNHDAMYWYRQDPGQGLRLIYYSQIVNDFQKGDIAEGYSVSREKKESFPLTVTSAQKNPTAFYLCASSINLAGVYEQYFGPGTRLTVT.

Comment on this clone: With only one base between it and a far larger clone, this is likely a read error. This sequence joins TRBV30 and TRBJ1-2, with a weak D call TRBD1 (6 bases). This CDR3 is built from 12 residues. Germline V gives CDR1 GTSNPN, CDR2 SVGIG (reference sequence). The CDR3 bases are TGTGCCCAAGAGGGGGGATCCCATGGATACACCTTC. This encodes CAQEGGSHGYTF. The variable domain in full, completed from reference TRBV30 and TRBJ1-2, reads SQTIHQWPATLVQPVGSPLSLECTVEGTSNPNLYWYRQAAGRGLQLLFYSVGIGQISSEVPQNLSASRPQDRQFILSSKKLLLSDSGFYLCAQEGGSHGYTFGSGTRLTVV.

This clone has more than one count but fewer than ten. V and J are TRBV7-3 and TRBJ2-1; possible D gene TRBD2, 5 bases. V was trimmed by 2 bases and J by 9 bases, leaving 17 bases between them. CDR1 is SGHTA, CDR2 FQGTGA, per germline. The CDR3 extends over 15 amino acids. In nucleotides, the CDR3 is TGTGCCAGCAGCTTACTGGCGAGAGGGTTTAGTGAGCAGTTCTTC. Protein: CASSLLARGFSEQFF.

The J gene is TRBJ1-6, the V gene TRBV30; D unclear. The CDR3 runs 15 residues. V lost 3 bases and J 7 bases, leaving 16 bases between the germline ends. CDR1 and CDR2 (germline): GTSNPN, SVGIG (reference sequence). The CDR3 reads CAWSLRILDNSPLHF. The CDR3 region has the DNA TGTGCCTGGAGCCTACGTATCTTAGACAATTCACCCCTCCACTTT.

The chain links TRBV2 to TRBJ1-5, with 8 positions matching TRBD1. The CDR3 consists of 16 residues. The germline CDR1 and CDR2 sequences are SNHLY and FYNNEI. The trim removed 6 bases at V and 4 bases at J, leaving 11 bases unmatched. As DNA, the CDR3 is TGTGCCAGCAGGCCGCCACCGGGACAGGAAAATCAGCCCCAGCATTTT. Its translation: CASRPPPGQENQPQHF. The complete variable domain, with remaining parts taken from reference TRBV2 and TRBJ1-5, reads EPEVTQTPSHQVTQMGQEVILRCVPISNHLYFYWYRQILGQKVEFLVSFYNNEISEKSEIFDDQFSVERPDGSNFTLKIRSTKLEDSAMYFCASRPPPGQENQPQHFGDGTRLSIL.

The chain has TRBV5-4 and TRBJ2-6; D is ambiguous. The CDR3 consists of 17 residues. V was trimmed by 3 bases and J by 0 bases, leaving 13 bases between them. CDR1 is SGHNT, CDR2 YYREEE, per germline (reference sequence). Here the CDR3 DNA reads TGTGCCAGCAGCTCCGGCCTCGTAGCCTCTGGGGCCAACGTCCTGACTTTC. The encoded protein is CASSSGLVASGANVLTF.

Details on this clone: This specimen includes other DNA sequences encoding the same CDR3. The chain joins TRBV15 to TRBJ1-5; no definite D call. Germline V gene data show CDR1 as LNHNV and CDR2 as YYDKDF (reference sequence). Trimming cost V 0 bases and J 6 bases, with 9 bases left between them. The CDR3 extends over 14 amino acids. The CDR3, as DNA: TGTGCCACCAGCAGAGACAGGTTGGGTCAGCCCCAGCATTTT. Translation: CATSRDRLGQPQHF.

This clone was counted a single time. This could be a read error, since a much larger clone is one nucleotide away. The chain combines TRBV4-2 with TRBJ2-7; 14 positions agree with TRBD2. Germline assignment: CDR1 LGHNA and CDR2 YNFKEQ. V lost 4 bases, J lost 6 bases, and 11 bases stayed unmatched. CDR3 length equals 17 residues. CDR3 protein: CASSRFGTSGSPREQYF. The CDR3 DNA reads TGTGCCAGCAGCCGGTTCGGGACTAGCGGGAGTCCTCGCGAGCAGTACTTC.

In DNA, the CDR3 is TGTGCCAGCTCACCACTCCTAATAGCGGGAGAAGGCACCGGGGAGCTGTTTTTT. Translation: CASSPLLIAGEGTGELFF. V is TRBV18 and J is TRBJ2-2, with 9 bases fitting TRBD2. Germline assignment: CDR1 KGHSH and CDR2 LQKENI. The junction had 10 bases not matched to a gene; V was cut back by 1 base and J by 4 bases. CDR3 size: 18 residues.

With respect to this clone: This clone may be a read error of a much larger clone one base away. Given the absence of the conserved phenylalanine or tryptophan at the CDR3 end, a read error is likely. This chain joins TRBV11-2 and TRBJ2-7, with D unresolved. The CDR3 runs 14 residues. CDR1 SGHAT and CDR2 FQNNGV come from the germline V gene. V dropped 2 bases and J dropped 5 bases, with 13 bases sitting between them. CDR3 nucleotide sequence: TGTGCCAGCAGCTTAAACTTCAGAGAGCACGAGCAGTACTCC. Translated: CASSLNFREHEQYS.

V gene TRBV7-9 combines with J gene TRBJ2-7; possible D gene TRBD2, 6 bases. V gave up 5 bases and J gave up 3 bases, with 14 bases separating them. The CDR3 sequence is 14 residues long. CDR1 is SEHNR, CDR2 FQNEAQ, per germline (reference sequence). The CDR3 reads CASSPRLDLYEQYF. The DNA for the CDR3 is TGTGCCAGCAGCCCCCGACTAGATCTCTACGAGCAGTACTTC.

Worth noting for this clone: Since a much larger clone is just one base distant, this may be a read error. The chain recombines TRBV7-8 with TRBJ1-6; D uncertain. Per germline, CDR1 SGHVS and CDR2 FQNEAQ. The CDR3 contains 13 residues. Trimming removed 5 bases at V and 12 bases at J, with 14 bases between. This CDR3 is CASSLSGDLPLHF. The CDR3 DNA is TGTGCCAGCAGCCTAAGTGGGGATTTACCCCTCCACTTT.

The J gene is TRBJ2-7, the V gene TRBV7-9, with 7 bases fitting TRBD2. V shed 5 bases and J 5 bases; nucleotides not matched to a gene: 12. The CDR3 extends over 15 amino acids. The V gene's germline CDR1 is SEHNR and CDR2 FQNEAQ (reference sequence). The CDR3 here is CASSPGTTGRDEQYF. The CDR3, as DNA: TGTGCCAGCAGCCCCGGGACTACAGGACGGGACGAGCAGTACTTC.

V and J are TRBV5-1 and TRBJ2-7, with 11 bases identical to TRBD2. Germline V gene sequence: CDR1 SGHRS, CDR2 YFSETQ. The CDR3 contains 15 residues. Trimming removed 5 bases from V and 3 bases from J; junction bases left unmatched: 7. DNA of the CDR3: TGCGCCAGCAGATTACTAGCGGGAGCGGTCTACGAGCAGTACTTC. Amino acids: CASRLLAGAVYEQYF. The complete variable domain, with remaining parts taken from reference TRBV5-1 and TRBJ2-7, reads KAGVTQTPRYLIKTRGQQVTLSCSPISGHRSVSWYQQTPGQGLQFLFEYFSETQRNKGNFPGRFSGRQFSNSRSEMNVSTLELGDSALYLCASRLLAGAVYEQYFGPGTRLTVT.

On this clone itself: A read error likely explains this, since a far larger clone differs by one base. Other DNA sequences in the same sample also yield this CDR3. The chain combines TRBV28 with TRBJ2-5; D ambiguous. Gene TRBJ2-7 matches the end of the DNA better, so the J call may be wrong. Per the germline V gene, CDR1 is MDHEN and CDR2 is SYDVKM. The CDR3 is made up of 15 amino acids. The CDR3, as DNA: TGTGCCAGCAGCGGGCTAGGATGGGTTTCCTACGAGCAGTACTTC. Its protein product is CASSGLGWVSYEQYF.

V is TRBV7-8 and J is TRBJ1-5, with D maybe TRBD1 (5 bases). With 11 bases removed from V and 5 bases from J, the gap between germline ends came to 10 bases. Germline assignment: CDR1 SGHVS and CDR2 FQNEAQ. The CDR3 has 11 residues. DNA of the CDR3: TGTGCCTGGGGGGTGCATCAGCCCCAGCATTTT. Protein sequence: CAWGVHQPQHF. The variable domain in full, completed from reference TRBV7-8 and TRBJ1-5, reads GAGVSQSPRYKVAKRGQDVALRCDPISGHVSLFWYQQALGQGPEFLTYFQNEAQLDKSGLPSDRFFAERPEGSVSTLKIQRTQQEDSAVYLCAWGVHQPQHFGDGTRLSIL.

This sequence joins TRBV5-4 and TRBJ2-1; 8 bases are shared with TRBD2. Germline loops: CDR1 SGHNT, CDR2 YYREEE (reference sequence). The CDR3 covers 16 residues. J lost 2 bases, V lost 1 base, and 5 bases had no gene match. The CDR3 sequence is CASSLISGVTYNEQFF. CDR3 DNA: TGTGCCAGCAGCTTGATTAGCGGGGTTACCTACAATGAGCAGTTCTTC.